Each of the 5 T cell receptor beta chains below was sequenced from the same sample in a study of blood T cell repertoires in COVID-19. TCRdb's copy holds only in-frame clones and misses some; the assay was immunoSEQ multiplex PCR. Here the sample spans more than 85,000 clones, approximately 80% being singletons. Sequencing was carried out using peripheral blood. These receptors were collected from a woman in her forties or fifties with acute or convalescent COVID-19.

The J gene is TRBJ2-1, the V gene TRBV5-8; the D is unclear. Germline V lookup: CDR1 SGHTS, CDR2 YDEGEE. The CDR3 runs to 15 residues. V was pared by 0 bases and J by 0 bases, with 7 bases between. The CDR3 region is CASSLEPSSYNEQFF. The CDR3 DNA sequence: TGTGCCAGCAGCTTGGAACCGAGCTCCTACAATGAGCAGTTCTTC.

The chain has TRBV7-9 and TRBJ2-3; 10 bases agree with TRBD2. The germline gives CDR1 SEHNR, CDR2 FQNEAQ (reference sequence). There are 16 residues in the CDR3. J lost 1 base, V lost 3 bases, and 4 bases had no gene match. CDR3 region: CASSFGGTSGTDTQYF. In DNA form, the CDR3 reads TGTGCCAGCAGCTTTGGGGGGACTAGCGGCACAGATACGCAGTATTTT.

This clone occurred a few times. The DNA of the CDR3 is TGTGCCAGCAGTTTGGCCTTGGGAGTTGAAGCTTTCTTT. Translating it yields CASSLALGVEAFF. The chain couples TRBV12-3 or TRBV12-4 to TRBJ1-1; no firm D call. This CDR3 has 13 residues. The ends were cut back, 3 bases at V and 7 bases at J, with 12 bases in the middle.

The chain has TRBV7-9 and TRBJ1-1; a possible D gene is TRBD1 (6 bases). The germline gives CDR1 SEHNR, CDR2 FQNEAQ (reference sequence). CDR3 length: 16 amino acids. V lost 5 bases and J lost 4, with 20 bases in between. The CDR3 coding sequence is TGTGCCAGCAGCCCCCAATCGACAGGAAGAATCACTGAAGCTTTCTTT. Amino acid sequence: CASSPQSTGRITEAFF. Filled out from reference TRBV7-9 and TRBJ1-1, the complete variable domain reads DTGVSQNPRHKITKRGQNVTFRCDPISEHNRLYWYRQTLGQGPEFLTYFQNEAQLEKSRLLSDRFSAERPKGSFSTLEIQRTEQGDSAMYLCASSPQSTGRITEAFFGQGTRLTVV.

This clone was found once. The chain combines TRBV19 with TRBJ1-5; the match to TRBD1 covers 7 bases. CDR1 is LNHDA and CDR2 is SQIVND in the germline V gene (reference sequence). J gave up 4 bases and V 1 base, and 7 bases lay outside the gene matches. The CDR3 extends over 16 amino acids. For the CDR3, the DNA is TGTGCCAGTAGTATAGGGTTTTGGGACAGAAATCAGCCCCAGCATTTT. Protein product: CASSIGFWDRNQPQHF.